Below, 30 T cell receptor beta chains from the same sample are listed, as sequenced in a study of Graves' ophthalmopathy and Graves' hyperthyroidism. RNA transcripts served as template for amplifying TCR beta CDR3 sequences. RT-PCR in the first round used HTBI primers; a second-round multiplex PCR followed. Each CDR3 protein gets one entry after TCRdb re-called the multiplex PCR reads with MiXCR. The sample includes 300,000 to 350,000 distinct CDR3 sequences, roughly 15% of them seen just once. Sample: peripheral blood. The source of these receptors is an adult man with Graves' ophthalmopathy.

This clonotype was counted many times. The V call is TRBV15, the J call TRBJ1-5; D not resolved. This CDR3 is built from 16 residues. Germline CDR1 LNHNV, CDR2 YYDKDF (reference sequence). V gave up 7 bases and J gave up 0 bases, with 16 bases separating them. CDR3 residues: CATNTDGSYSNQPQHF. The CDR3 DNA reads as TGTGCCACCAACACGGACGGAAGCTATAGCAATCAGCCCCAGCATTTT.

This clonotype was counted at least ten times. This chain uses TRBV15 with TRBJ2-7; D not certain. The germline gives CDR1 LNHNV, CDR2 YYDKDF (reference sequence). CDR3 length: 16 residues. V was cut by 5 bases and J by 0 bases, with 17 bases left in between. CDR3 amino acids: CATSVQEEASSYEQYF. CDR3 DNA: TGTGCCACCAGCGTCCAAGAAGAGGCCAGCTCCTACGAGCAGTACTTC.

V and J are TRBV19 and TRBJ2-6; weak D call: TRBD2 (7 bases). The CDR3 is 20 amino acids. Between the trimmed V and J ends, which lost 3 bases and 0 bases, there was a span of 21 bases. Germline V gene data show CDR1 as LNHDA and CDR2 as SQIVND (reference sequence). The DNA for the CDR3 is TGTGCCAGTAGTATTAAGGCGGGGGCGGGAGTGGGCTCTGGGGCCAACGTCCTGACTTTC. This sequence encodes CASSIKAGAGVGSGANVLTF.

The table lists this clonotype with many counts. The chain employs TRBV2 and TRBJ1-6; the D is unclear. Trimming stripped 2 bases from V and 5 bases from J, with 7 bases between. Germline-derived CDR1 and CDR2 are SNHLY and FYNNEI. The CDR3 length is 14 residues. CDR3 residues: CASSERRNNSPLHF. The CDR3 DNA is TGTGCCAGCAGTGAACGTAGGAATAATTCACCCCTCCACTTT.

Turning to this clonotype: A read error may explain this, as a much larger clone is one base away. The chain employs TRBV15 and TRBJ1-1; D is unclear. The ends were cut back, 4 bases at V and 1 base at J, with 22 bases in the middle. Germline loops: CDR1 LNHNV, CDR2 YYDKDF (reference sequence). This CDR3 is built from 18 residues. The CDR3 bases are TGTGCCACCAGCATAGATCACGGCACTCGGGTAGGGAACACTGAAGCTTTCTTT. Translating gives CATSIDHGTRVGNTEAFF.

This clonotype was found many times. CDR3 sequence: CASSKAGKQETQYF. As DNA, the CDR3 is TGTGCCAGTAGTAAAGCGGGGAAGCAAGAGACCCAGTACTTC. The chain carries TRBV19 and TRBJ2-5; TRBD2 aligns across 7 bases. CDR1 is LNHDA and CDR2 is SQIVND in the germline V gene (reference sequence). The V gene end was trimmed by 4 bases and the J gene end by 2 bases; junction bases not matched to a gene: 4. CDR3 length: 14 amino acids.

As for this clonotype: Sequence at one end of the junction differs from germline and may be a read error. This rearrangement joins TRBV6-5 to TRBJ2-7; the D gene is possibly TRBD1 (5 bases). Germline-derived CDR1 and CDR2 are MNHEY and SVGAGI. This CDR3 is 15 amino acids long. This chain's CDR3 is CASSSSTVSSCEQYF. CDR3 nucleotide sequence: TGTGCCAGCAGTTCGTCGACAGTCAGCTCCTGCGAGCAGTACTTC.

This clonotype came up many times. V is TRBV4-1 and J is TRBJ1-1; D is unresolved. The germline V gene encodes CDR1 MGHRA and CDR2 YSYEKL. The CDR3 extends over 14 amino acids. The germline V and J ends were trimmed by 7 bases and 2 bases, with 14 bases remaining between them. Here the CDR3 reads CASKDDRTNTEAFF. For the CDR3, the DNA is TGCGCCAGCAAAGACGATCGAACCAACACTGAAGCTTTCTTT.

This clonotype was recorded many times. This chain links TRBV6-5 with TRBJ1-2; 12 nucleotides align to TRBD1. CDR1 is MNHEY, CDR2 SVGAGI, per germline. V dropped 0 bases and J dropped 6; count of bases not matched to a gene: 5. CDR3 length: 16 residues. The CDR3 sequence is CASSYSGTGGPHGYTF. The CDR3 region has the DNA TGTGCCAGCAGTTACTCGGGGACAGGGGGCCCCCATGGCTACACCTTC.

This clonotype showed up many times. This chain links TRBV28 with TRBJ1-5; D might be TRBD1 (5 bases). The CDR3 sequence is 16 residues long. Germline CDR1 and CDR2: MDHEN and SYDVKM. V was trimmed by 2 bases and J by 5 bases, leaving 16 bases between them. In DNA form, the CDR3 reads TGTGCCAGCAGTTTAATGGGAGGGGTGTTTGATCAGCCCCAGCATTTT. Encoded protein: CASSLMGGVFDQPQHF.

This clonotype was observed many times. The chain joins TRBV3-1 to TRBJ2-5; perhaps TRBD1 as D (6 bases). The CDR3 totals 13 residues. Germline V gene sequence: CDR1 LGHDT, CDR2 YNNKEL (reference sequence). Trimming left V 4 bases short and J 2 bases short, with 8 bases between. In DNA, the CDR3 is TGTGCCAGCAGCCCGGACAGACAAGAGACCCAGTACTTC. This codes for CASSPDRQETQYF.

This clonotype was counted at least ten times. The chain employs TRBV6-1 and TRBJ2-7; 10 bases agree with TRBD1. Trimming cost V 4 bases and J 2 bases; bases outside gene matches: 2. CDR1 is MNHNS, CDR2 SASEGT, per germline. CDR3 size: 14 residues. The CDR3 spells CASSAGQGAYEQYF. As DNA, the CDR3 is TGTGCCAGCAGTGCCGGACAGGGGGCCTACGAGCAGTACTTC.

This clonotype was seen repeatedly, ten times or more. J is TRBJ1-6 and V is TRBV28; 10 nucleotides align to TRBD1. The CDR3 covers 15 residues. V shed 3 bases, J shed 10 bases, and the junction held 6 bases outside the gene matches. Germline V gene data show CDR1 as MDHEN and CDR2 as SYDVKM. The CDR3 region is CASSFRGQGISPLHF. For the CDR3, the DNA is TGTGCCAGCAGTTTTAGGGGACAGGGGATCTCACCCCTCCACTTT. Full variable domain (remainder filled in from reference TRBV28 and TRBJ1-6): DVKVTQSSRYLVKRTGEKVFLECVQDMDHENMFWYRQDPGLGLRLIYFSYDVKMKEKGDIPEGYSVSREKKERFSLILESASTNQTSMYLCASSFRGQGISPLHFGNGTRLTVT.

In its sample, this clonotype was seen many times. The rearrangement uses TRBV2 and TRBJ1-1, with D possibly matching TRBD1 (5 bases). Germline loops: CDR1 SNHLY, CDR2 FYNNEI. Trimming removed 5 bases from V and 1 base from J, with 11 bases in between. The CDR3 totals 14 residues. The CDR3 loop is CASSSQGANTEAFF. CDR3 in DNA: TGTGCCAGCAGTTCTCAGGGCGCGAACACTGAAGCTTTCTTT.

This clonotype was seen many times. The chain joins TRBV4-2 to TRBJ1-2; the match to TRBD1 covers 8 bases. Trimming cost V 4 bases and J 6 bases; bases outside gene matches: 7. CDR3 size: 14 residues. CDR1 is LGHNA and CDR2 is YNFKEQ in the germline V gene. Written as DNA, the CDR3 is TGTGCCAGCAGCCTCTTACAGGGGGATGATGGCTACACCTTC. It translates to CASSLLQGDDGYTF.

This clonotype appeared many times. J is TRBJ2-7 and V is TRBV9, with D uncertain. The CDR3 length is 14 residues. Germline V gene sequence: CDR1 SGDLS, CDR2 YYNGEE. The V end was cut by 0 bases, the J end by 0 bases, with 7 bases between. As DNA, the CDR3 is TGTGCCAGCAGCGTAGGCTCCAGCTCCTACGAGCAGTACTTC. It is translated as CASSVGSSSYEQYF.

This clonotype has ten or more counts. The chain employs TRBV20-1 and TRBJ2-7, with unresolved D. Germline lookup yields CDR1 DFQATT and CDR2 SNEGSKA (reference sequence). The CDR3 length is 10 residues. Trimming shortened V by 3 bases and J by 3 bases, and 3 bases separated the two germline ends. The CDR3: CSARDYEQYF. CDR3 bases: TGCAGTGCTAGGGACTACGAGCAGTACTTC.

This clonotype has ten or more counts. V and J are TRBV4-1 and TRBJ2-5; TRBD1 matches 7 bases. CDR3 size: 16 residues. Germline CDR1 and CDR2: MGHRA and YSYEKL. Trimming cost V 3 bases and J 2 bases; bases outside gene matches: 9. In DNA form, the CDR3 reads TGCGCCAGCAGCCACTCGGGACAGAGTATGCAAGAGACCCAGTACTTC. It is translated as CASSHSGQSMQETQYF.

This rearrangement joins TRBV24-1 to TRBJ2-5; TRBD2 aligns across 10 bases. The CDR3 is made up of 20 amino acids. CDR1 is KGHDR, CDR2 SFDVKD, per germline. J gave up 1 base and V 4 bases, and 17 bases lay outside the gene matches. Here the CDR3 reads CATSDPLSSGSAIPQETQYF. The CDR3 nucleotides are TGTGCCACCAGTGACCCTCTCTCTAGCGGGAGCGCCATACCCCAAGAGACCCAGTACTTC.

On this clonotype: A much larger clone differs by one base, so this may be a read error. This chain joins TRBV20-1 and TRBJ2-7; 7 nucleotides match TRBD2. The CDR3 has 15 amino acids. CDR1 is DFQATT and CDR2 is SNEGSKA in the germline V gene (reference sequence). J gave up 1 base and V 0 bases, and 6 bases lay outside the gene matches. The CDR3 is CSARDPLAVSYEQYF. Here the CDR3 DNA reads TGCAGTGCTAGAGATCCGCTAGCGGTATCCTACGAGCAGTACTTC.

This clonotype was observed many times. The V and J genes are TRBV30 and TRBJ2-7, with D perhaps matching TRBD1 (6 bases). Germline lookup yields CDR1 GTSNPN and CDR2 SVGIG (reference sequence). There are 14 residues in the CDR3. The germline V and J ends were trimmed by 0 bases and 6 bases, with 15 bases remaining between them. CDR3 amino acids: CAWSVRVGAREQYF. In nucleotides, the CDR3 is TGTGCCTGGAGTGTACGAGTGGGGGCGCGCGAGCAGTACTTC.

The genes are TRBV28 and TRBJ1-1, with D maybe TRBD1 (6 bases). The germline CDR1 and CDR2 sequences are MDHEN and SYDVKM. The ends were cut back, 7 bases at V and 2 bases at J, with 14 bases in the middle. The CDR3 extends over 14 amino acids. This chain's CDR3 is CASKGVPLNTEAFF. In DNA form, the CDR3 reads TGTGCCAGCAAGGGGGTTCCTCTTAACACTGAAGCTTTCTTT.

This clonotype was recorded at least ten times. This rearrangement joins TRBV6-2 or TRBV6-3 to TRBJ2-2, with 7 bases fitting TRBD1. There are 17 residues in the CDR3. The germline CDR1 and CDR2 sequences are MNHEY and SVGEGT. V lost 6 bases, J lost 2 bases, and 12 bases stayed unmatched. The CDR3 DNA sequence: TGTGCCAGCAGCGTCTCCTGGACAGGAGCTAACACCGGGGAGCTGTTTTTT. The encoded protein is CASSVSWTGANTGELFF.

This clonotype has a count of ten or more. The chain couples TRBV18 to TRBJ2-5, with D unresolved. The V end lost 2 bases, the J end lost 1 base, and 11 bases lay between the germline ends. The CDR3 length is 15 residues. Germline CDR1 reads KGHSH; CDR2 reads LQKENI. The CDR3 loop reads CASSPSADSQETQYF. As DNA, the CDR3 is TGTGCCAGCTCACCATCCGCAGACTCCCAAGAGACCCAGTACTTC.

The chain has TRBV12-3 or TRBV12-4 and TRBJ2-7; D is perhaps TRBD2 (5 bases). This CDR3 comprises 16 residues. V lost 3 bases to trimming and J lost 1 base, with 16 bases between them. The CDR3 spells CASSFKMGSGSYEQYF. DNA of the CDR3: TGTGCCAGCAGTTTTAAAATGGGGAGCGGTTCCTACGAGCAGTACTTC.

There are many counts of this clonotype. The V call is TRBV4-1, the J call TRBJ1-6; no firm D call. The germline V and J ends were trimmed by 0 bases and 9 bases, with 21 bases remaining between them. The V gene's germline CDR1 is MGHRA and CDR2 YSYEKL. The CDR3 totals 18 residues. The CDR3: CASSQETRGSMGSSPLHF. CDR3 nucleotides: TGCGCCAGCAGCCAAGAAACTCGGGGTTCGATGGGGTCTTCACCCCTCCACTTT.

There are many counts of this clonotype. The chain is built from TRBV6-2 or TRBV6-3 and TRBJ1-2, with D tentatively TRBD1 (5 bases). CDR3 length: 15 residues. Trimming stripped 3 bases from V and 3 bases from J, with 14 bases between. The V gene's germline CDR1 is MNHEY and CDR2 SVGEGT. The CDR3 DNA sequence: TGTGCCAGCAGTTATCCACGGGGGGAATACTATGGCTACACCTTC. Translated, it gives CASSYPRGEYYGYTF.

The chain couples TRBV20-1 to TRBJ1-1; TRBD1 might be the D (6 bases). The CDR3 has 13 residues. Germline V gene data show CDR1 as DFQATT and CDR2 as SNEGSKA (reference sequence). V lost 3 bases and J lost 0, with 8 bases in between. The chain's CDR3 is CSASEGVNTEAFF. CDR3 coding DNA: TGCAGTGCTAGTGAGGGGGTGAACACTGAAGCTTTCTTT.

This sequence joins TRBV12-3 or TRBV12-4 and TRBJ1-5; TRBD1 might be the D (6 bases). Trimming removed 3 bases from V and 6 bases from J, with 12 bases in between. The CDR3 consists of 14 residues. The CDR3 bases are TGTGCCAGCAGTTTGACAGGCACAGGTCAGCCCCAGCATTTT. It specifies CASSLTGTGQPQHF.

This clonotype was found a few times. This chain connects TRBV12-3 or TRBV12-4 to TRBJ2-7, with a weak D call TRBD2 (6 bases). CDR3 length: 13 amino acids. V was cut by 1 base and J by 6 bases, with 10 bases left in between. The CDR3 DNA reads TGTGCCAGCAGTTTAGTGGGGGGAGTCGAGCAGTACTTC. It is translated as CASSLVGGVEQYF.